Listed here are 21 T cell receptor beta chains from one sample, sequenced in a study of blood T cell repertoires in COVID-19. Only in-frame clones appear in the TCRdb table, and some are missing; sequencing was by immunoSEQ multiplex PCR. The sample holds just over 350,000 clones, about 90% seen once. The sequenced material came from PBMCs or T cells enriched from blood (not recorded which). Receptors originate from a woman aged 25 to 39 who had recovered from COVID-19.

Turning to this clone: Other DNA sequences in this specimen translate into the identical CDR3. V is TRBV27 and J is TRBJ2-6; 7 nucleotides align to TRBD2. CDR3 length: 16 residues. Germline CDR1 is MNHEY and CDR2 is SMNVEV (reference sequence). The junction had 2 bases not matched to a gene; V was cut back by 1 base and J by 2 bases. The CDR3 sequence is CASSLWGGTGANVLTF. The CDR3 DNA sequence: TGTGCCAGCAGTTTATGGGGGGGTACTGGGGCCAACGTCCTGACTTTC.

This chain links TRBV25-1 with TRBJ1-2; D is unresolved. The germline CDR1 and CDR2 sequences are MGHDK and SYGVNS. This CDR3 contains 14 residues. The V end was cut by 5 bases, the J end by 6 bases, with 16 bases between. The CDR3 DNA reads TGTGCCAGCAGTCAGCTAGATCCAGTGGATGGCTACACCTTC. It codes for CASSQLDPVDGYTF.

V usage is TRBV7-2 and J usage is TRBJ2-3; 7 positions match TRBD2. The germline gives CDR1 SGHTA, CDR2 FQGNSA. The CDR3 covers 15 residues. The J segment lost 6 bases and the V segment lost 0 bases, leaving 6 bases of the junction unmatched. This CDR3 is CASSLAGGPRDTQYF. In DNA form, the CDR3 reads TGTGCCAGCAGCTTAGCGGGAGGGCCACGGGATACGCAGTATTTT.

The chain uses TRBV5-5 and TRBJ1-4; maybe TRBD1 (6 bases). Germline V CDR1 and CDR2: SGHKS, YYEKEE (reference sequence). The CDR3 loop spans 17 amino acids. With 1 base removed from V and 0 bases from J, the gap between germline ends came to 13 bases. CDR3 loop: CASSLHREQATNEKLFF. The CDR3 nucleotides are TGTGCCAGCAGCTTGCACAGGGAGCAGGCAACTAATGAAAAACTGTTTTTT.

In its sample, this clone was seen once. V usage is TRBV5-4 and J usage is TRBJ2-3, with TRBD2 matching over 13 bases. The length of the CDR3 is 18 residues. Germline CDR1 and CDR2: SGHNT and YYREEE (reference sequence). V was clipped by 6 bases and J by 0 bases; unmatched bases: 10. The CDR3 loop reads CASTRRLAGGVSTDTQYF. CDR3 DNA: TGTGCCAGCACCCGTAGACTAGCGGGGGGAGTTAGCACAGATACGCAGTATTTT.

The V gene is TRBV3-1 (or the pseudogene TRBV3-2), the J gene TRBJ1-2; 8 nucleotides align to TRBD1. The CDR3 sequence is 14 residues long. V trimming: 2 bases; J trimming: 6 bases; junction bases outside the gene matches: 5. The germline V gene encodes CDR1 LGHDT and CDR2 YNNKEL (reference sequence). In DNA, the CDR3 is TGTGCCAGCAGCCAAATGACAGGGGACAATGGCTACACCTTC. Translation: CASSQMTGDNGYTF.

This clone appeared a few times. One end of the junction is discordant with germline, which a read error may explain. This chain uses TRBV7-7 with TRBJ2-6; TRBD1 aligns across 9 bases. CDR3 length: 16 amino acids. Per the germline V gene, CDR1 is SSHAT and CDR2 is FNYEAQ (reference sequence). The CDR3 DNA sequence: TGTGCTAGCAGCTCGACAGGGGGCTCTGGGGCCAACGTCCTGACTTTC. Amino acids: CASSSTGGSGANVLTF.

This chain connects TRBV28 to TRBJ2-7; 7 bases line up with TRBD1. CDR3 length: 14 residues. CDR1 and CDR2 (germline): MDHEN, SYDVKM. V lost 2 bases, J lost 6 bases, and 7 bases stayed unmatched. CDR3 in DNA: TGTGCCAGCAGTTTACCCCTGGACAGGAGCGAGCAGTACTTC. The encoded protein is CASSLPLDRSEQYF.

This rearrangement joins TRBV6-5 to TRBJ1-5; a possible D gene is TRBD1 (5 bases). The CDR3 totals 14 residues. Looked up from germline, CDR1 is MNHEY and CDR2 is SVGAGI. V was clipped by 8 bases and J by 6 bases, with 17 bases between them. The CDR3 region is CASLPQGRGQPQHF. For the CDR3, the DNA is TGTGCCAGCCTGCCGCAGGGAAGGGGTCAGCCCCAGCATTTT.

V usage is TRBV18 and J usage is TRBJ1-2; D gene unclear. The V end lost 1 base, the J end lost 7 bases, and 13 bases lay between the germline ends. Germline V gives CDR1 KGHSH, CDR2 LQKENI. The CDR3 totals 14 residues. In DNA, the CDR3 is TGTGCCAGCTCACCACTCGGGGAAGGAGCTGGCTACACCTTC. Amino acid sequence: CASSPLGEGAGYTF. Complete variable domain (other parts from reference TRBV18 and TRBJ1-2): NAGVMQNPRHLVRRRGQEARLRCSPMKGHSHVYWYRQLPEEGLKFMVYLQKENIIDESGMPKERFSAEFPKEGPSILRIQQVVRGDSAAYFCASSPLGEGAGYTFGSGTRLTVV.

V is TRBV7-9 and J is TRBJ1-1; D might be TRBD1 (5 bases). The CDR3 is 16 residues long. V gave up 6 bases and J gave up 6 bases, with 23 bases separating them. Germline loops: CDR1 SEHNR, CDR2 FQNEAQ (reference sequence). This CDR3 is CASSTGLGFQSAEAFF. The CDR3 DNA reads TGTGCCAGCAGTACAGGCCTCGGCTTTCAGTCGGCTGAAGCTTTCTTT.

The V call is TRBV7-2, the J call TRBJ1-1, with 7 bases that match TRBD1. V lost 1 base to trimming and J lost 6 bases; unmatched junction nucleotides: 11. The CDR3 is 16 residues long. The V gene's germline CDR1 is SGHTA and CDR2 FQGNSA. The CDR3 DNA follows: TGTGCCAGCAGCTTAGGAGGTCGGAGGGGGCTGGCTGAAGCTTTCTTT. Encoded protein: CASSLGGRRGLAEAFF.

The CDR3 coding sequence is TGTGCCACCAGTGACCCCAGGGAAGGCACTGAAGCTTTCTTT. It specifies CATSDPREGTEAFF. The chain recombines TRBV24-1 with TRBJ1-1, with a tentative D call TRBD1 (5 bases). V lost 4 bases and J lost 4, with 12 bases in between. The CDR3 covers 14 residues. Germline V gene data show CDR1 as KGHDR and CDR2 as SFDVKD.

V gene TRBV3-1 (or the pseudogene TRBV3-2) combines with J gene TRBJ1-1, with a weak D call TRBD1 (6 bases). The V gene's germline CDR1 is LGHDT and CDR2 YNNKEL (reference sequence). The CDR3 runs to 12 residues. Trimming left V 0 bases short and J 7 bases short, with 6 bases between. CDR3 amino acids: CASSQDRGEAFF. The CDR3 DNA is TGTGCCAGCAGCCAAGACAGGGGTGAAGCTTTCTTT.

The chain combines TRBV7-9 with TRBJ2-1, with TRBD1 as a possible D gene (6 bases). V was shortened by 0 bases and J by 2 bases, with 11 bases between the two germline ends. Germline assignment: CDR1 SEHNR and CDR2 FQNEAQ (reference sequence). The CDR3 is 16 residues long. CDR3 nucleotides: TGTGCCAGCAGCTTAGCGGGGGCAGGAGCCTACAATGAGCAGTTCTTC. As protein: CASSLAGAGAYNEQFF.

The chain links TRBV11-3 to TRBJ2-3; TRBD2 agrees at 9 bases. This CDR3 has 14 residues. CDR1 is SGHNT, CDR2 YENEEA, per germline. V lost 7 bases, J lost 4 bases, and 6 bases stayed unmatched. Written as DNA, the CDR3 is TGTGCCAGCAAAACGACTAGCGGTTCAGATACGCAGTATTTT. This sequence encodes CASKTTSGSDTQYF.

The chain has TRBV6-5 and TRBJ1-2; 9 bases are a match to TRBD1. This CDR3 comprises 15 residues. The trim removed 5 bases at V and 7 bases at J, leaving 11 bases unmatched. Germline lookup yields CDR1 MNHEY and CDR2 SVGAGI. CDR3 amino acids: CASSTTGTGLAGYTF. The CDR3 bases are TGTGCCAGCAGTACGACCGGGACAGGGCTAGCTGGCTACACCTTC.

The J gene is TRBJ1-2, the V gene TRBV18; D might be TRBD1 (6 bases). The CDR3 runs to 13 residues. Germline CDR1 is KGHSH and CDR2 is LQKENI. Trimming cost V 8 bases and J 4 bases, with 14 bases left between them. CDR3 sequence: CASRETGPYGYTF. CDR3 bases: TGTGCCAGCCGAGAGACAGGACCCTATGGCTACACCTTC. Full variable domain (remainder filled in from reference TRBV18 and TRBJ1-2): NAGVMQNPRHLVRRRGQEARLRCSPMKGHSHVYWYRQLPEEGLKFMVYLQKENIIDESGMPKERFSAEFPKEGPSILRIQQVVRGDSAAYFCASRETGPYGYTFGSGTRLTVV.

The V gene is TRBV6-5, the J gene TRBJ1-5; maybe TRBD1 (5 bases). Trimming cost V 8 bases and J 5 bases, with 7 bases left between them. CDR1 is MNHEY, CDR2 SVGAGI, per germline. This CDR3 comprises 11 residues. The CDR3 reads CASEGDQPQHF. The CDR3 nucleotides read TGTGCCAGCGAAGGGGATCAGCCCCAGCATTTT.

This chain connects TRBV18 to TRBJ1-5; 7 positions match TRBD1. There are 14 residues in the CDR3. The V gene's germline CDR1 is KGHSH and CDR2 LQKENI. Trimming cost V 6 bases and J 6 bases; bases outside gene matches: 8. CDR3: CASSLEQGSQPQHF. The CDR3 coding sequence is TGTGCCAGCTCCCTCGAACAGGGGAGTCAGCCCCAGCATTTT.

This sequence joins TRBV19 and TRBJ1-2, with 10 bases fitting TRBD1. CDR1 and CDR2 (germline): LNHDA, SQIVND (reference sequence). The J segment lost 5 bases and the V segment lost 6 bases, leaving 6 bases of the junction unmatched. CDR3 length: 14 amino acids. In DNA, the CDR3 is TGTGCCAGTAGGGGACAGGGGCGAGGATATGGCTACACCTTC. Translated: CASRGQGRGYGYTF.